A selection of T cell receptor beta chains follows, all from one sample in a study of multiple sclerosis patients with progressive multifocal leukoencephalopathy. The repertoire was sequenced with immunoSEQ multiplex PCR; TCRdb's copy has only in-frame clones and lacks some. The top ten hold less than 2.5% of the sample, which has about 32,000 clones, about 91% seen once. The sequencing sample was made of PBMCs. The receptors originated from a man aged 25 to 40 with multiple sclerosis. Both conserved end residues are part of each CDR3. A D gene is named only where the DNA matches it firmly. Clone size appears in some rows only: once, few, many, or a class for an expanded clone.

NA	NA	TRBV5-1	TRBJ1-5	CASSSGGNQPQHF	TGCGCCAGCAGCTCCGGGGGGAATCAGCCCCAGCATTTT
NA	NA	TRBV4-1	TRBJ2-7	CASTPYPGLPRGDEQYF	TGCGCCAGCACCCCATATCCGGGACTGCCTAGGGGGGACGAGCAGTACTTC
TRBD1	NA	TRBV4-3	TRBJ2-1	CASSPGAGTGSFF	TGCGCCAGCAGCCCTGGGGCCGGGACAGGCTCCTTCTTC
TRBD1	NA	TRBV18	TRBJ2-1	CASSTRQGSSYNEQFF	TGTGCCAGCTCAACCCGACAGGGAAGCTCCTACAATGAGCAGTTCTTC
NA	NA	TRBV6-5	TRBJ2-1	CASRRRSRDEQFF	TGTGCCAGCAGACGTCGGTCCCGCGATGAGCAGTTCTTC
TRBD2	NA	TRBV9	TRBJ2-2	CASSPGGAGGPHDTGELFF	TGTGCCAGCAGCCCTGGTGGGGCGGGAGGGCCTCATGACACCGGGGAGCTGTTTTTT
TRBD2	NA	TRBV7-6	TRBJ2-5	CASSRGAGVSETQYF	TGTGCCAGCAGCCGGGGAGCGGGAGTATCTGAGACCCAGTACTTC
NA	once	TRBV7-2	TRBJ1-5	CASSLFLASSNQPQHF	TGTGCCAGCAGCTTATTCCTAGCCAGCAGCAATCAGCCCCAGCATTTT
NA	NA	TRBV28	TRBJ2-3	CASGLGGDTQYF	TGTGCCAGCGGCCTAGGAGGGGATACGCAGTATTTT
TRBD1	once	TRBV29-1	TRBJ1-1	CSVGQGVGAFF	TGCAGCGTTGGGCAGGGGGTAGGAGCTTTCTTT
TRBD2	few	TRBV28	TRBJ2-7	CASLGSSGSSYEQYF	TGTGCCAGCTTAGGATCTAGCGGGAGCTCCTACGAGCAGTACTTC
NA	NA	TRBV5-1	TRBJ2-2	CASSGGSGSHSGELFF	TGCGCCAGCAGCGGGGGATCGGGCTCCCATTCCGGGGAGCTGTTTTTT
NA	few	TRBV6-1	TRBJ1-1	CASESLGTNTEAFF	TGTGCCAGCGAATCCCTAGGGACGAACACTGAAGCTTTCTTT
NA	NA	TRBV14	TRBJ2-4	CASSQGLSRLAKNIQYF	TGTGCCAGCAGCCAAGGGCTCAGCAGGCTAGCCAAAAACATTCAGTACTTC
NA	NA	TRBV6-1	TRBJ2-1	CASTLGGSYNEQFF	TGTGCCAGCACCCTAGGGGGGTCCTACAATGAGCAGTTCTTC
NA	NA	TRBV5-1	TRBJ2-3	CAGRTSPSTDTQYF	TGCGCCGGCCGGACGAGCCCTAGCACAGATACGCAGTATTTT
NA	NA	TRBV7-2	TRBJ2-2	CASSFRTGELFF	TGTGCCAGCAGCTTCCGGACCGGGGAGCTGTTTTTT
NA	NA	TRBV4-2	TRBJ2-3	CASSQTWGASTDTQYF	TGTGCCAGCAGCCAGACTTGGGGGGCTAGCACAGATACGCAGTATTTT
TRBD2	NA	TRBV19	TRBJ2-1	CASSVAGVYNEQFF	TGTGCCAGTAGCGTAGCGGGAGTCTACAATGAGCAGTTCTTC
NA	once	TRBV25-1	TRBJ1-1	CATWTDADTEAFF	TGTGCCACCTGGACCGACGCCGACACTGAAGCTTTCTTT
NA	once	TRBV4-3	TRBJ1-2	CASSQGPRAYGYTF	TGCGCCAGCAGCCAAGGTCCCAGGGCCTATGGCTACACCTTC
NA	NA	TRBV4-1	TRBJ2-3	CASSPRSSTDTQYF	TGCGCCAGCAGCCCTCGGTCTAGCACAGATACGCAGTATTTT
NA	NA	TRBV6-6	TRBJ1-1	CASSHWGDEHVEAFF	TGTGCCAGCAGCCACTGGGGGGACGAACATGTTGAAGCTTTCTTT
NA	NA	TRBV19	TRBJ1-1	CASSIQENTEAFF	TGTGCCAGTAGTATTCAGGAGAACACTGAAGCTTTCTTT
TRBD1	NA	TRBV5-4	TRBJ1-2	CASKYGTATYGYTF	TGTGCCAGCAAATACGGGACAGCAACGTATGGCTACACCTTC
NA	NA	TRBV5-1	TRBJ2-7	CASSPVRSYEQYF	TGCGCCAGCAGCCCTGTTAGGTCCTACGAGCAGTACTTC
NA	NA	TRBV27	TRBJ1-5	CASSLGPTPANQPQHF	TGTGCCAGCAGTTTGGGACCCACCCCCGCCAATCAGCCCCAGCATTTT
TRBD1	NA	TRBV19	TRBJ1-4	CASSKIGGTNEKLFF	TGTGCCAGTAGTAAAATAGGGGGCACTAATGAAAAACTGTTTTTT
NA	NA	TRBV7-9	TRBJ1-4	CASSRGDRDEKLFF	TGTGCCAGCAGCAGAGGGGACCGAGATGAAAAACTGTTTTTT
TRBD2	few	TRBV5-4	TRBJ2-1	CASSLGGLAGGNEQFF	TGTGCCAGCAGCTTGGGGGGACTAGCGGGAGGGAATGAGCAGTTCTTC
TRBD1	NA	TRBV27	TRBJ2-1	CASIADRVGNEQFF	TGTGCCAGCATAGCGGACAGGGTAGGCAATGAGCAGTTCTTC
NA	NA	TRBV6-1	TRBJ1-4	CASSERAGESEKLFF	TGTGCCAGCAGTGAACGTGCAGGGGAGTCTGAAAAACTGTTTTTT
NA	NA	TRBV7-9	TRBJ1-2	CASSLRSQDQYTF	TGTGCCAGCAGCTTAAGGTCGCAGGACCAATACACCTTC
NA	NA	TRBV4-3	TRBJ1-3	CASSRGGGYSGNTIYF	TGCGCCAGCAGCCGAGGCGGGGGCTACTCTGGAAACACCATATATTTT
NA	NA	TRBV5-1	TRBJ2-2	CASSLKGVTNTGELFF	TGCGCCAGCAGCTTGAAGGGTGTAACGAACACCGGGGAGCTGTTTTTT
TRBD1	NA	TRBV19	TRBJ2-3	CASSMWDRGTDTQYF	TGTGCCAGTAGTATGTGGGACAGGGGGACAGATACGCAGTATTTT
TRBD1	NA	TRBV7-9	TRBJ2-5	CASSSYGQGAEETQYF	TGTGCCAGCAGCTCATACGGACAGGGGGCTGAAGAGACCCAGTACTTC
TRBD1	NA	TRBV12-5	TRBJ2-7	CASALAQGAGDEQYF	TGTGCTAGTGCCCTTGCACAGGGGGCAGGCGACGAGCAGTACTTC
TRBD2	NA	TRBV7-2	TRBJ2-1	CASSPAGVPNEQFF	TGTGCCAGCAGCCCTGCGGGAGTACCTAATGAGCAGTTCTTC
NA	few	TRBV4-3	TRBJ2-7	CASSQDPGGYEQYF	TGCGCCAGCAGCCAAGATCCCGGGGGCTACGAGCAGTACTTC
TRBD2	NA	TRBV7-8	TRBJ2-5	CASSPGTSGSRQTQYF	TGTGCCAGCAGCCCGGGGACTAGCGGGAGTAGGCAGACCCAGTACTTC
TRBD2	NA	TRBV5-1	TRBJ2-3	CASSFLAGGPTDTQYF	TGCGCCAGCAGCTTTCTAGCGGGAGGGCCTACAGATACGCAGTATTTT
NA	NA	TRBV19	TRBJ1-1	CASSMGQLFTEAFF	TGTGCCAGTAGTATGGGTCAGTTGTTCACTGAAGCTTTCTTT
TRBD2	NA	TRBV5-4	TRBJ2-1	CASTQGAGEGEQFF	TGTGCCAGCACCCAAGGGGCCGGGGAGGGTGAGCAGTTCTTC
TRBD2	NA	TRBV5-1	TRBJ2-5	CASSYTSVIGETQYF	TGCGCCAGCAGCTATACTAGCGTGATAGGAGAGACCCAGTACTTC